The next 5 T cell receptor beta chains were all read from a single sample in a study of cytomegalovirus exposure and HLA in healthy donors. Amplification used 60 Vbeta primers and 13 Jbeta primers. This table comes from immunoSEQ multiplex PCR, and its TCRdb copy is limited to in-frame clones, with some not included. The repertoire includes about 120,000 clones, over 70% of them detected once, and 1.5% sits in the top ten. Sequencing was performed on PBMCs. These TCRs come from a woman aged 18 to 35 in good health and CMV-seronegative.

The chain is built from TRBV6-5 and TRBJ1-6; D is possibly TRBD1 (5 bases). CDR1 MNHEY and CDR2 SVGAGI come from the germline V gene. The CDR3 spans 15 residues. Trimming cost V 0 bases and J 8 bases, with 11 bases left between them. The chain's CDR3 is CASSYSGRGDSPLHF. The CDR3 DNA reads TGTGCCAGCAGTTACTCGGGAAGGGGTGATTCACCCCTCCACTTT.

In regard to this clone: The sample has other DNA sequences that encode this CDR3 too. This chain links TRBV5-4 with TRBJ2-7; 7 positions agree with TRBD2. CDR3 length: 15 amino acids. Trimming cost V 0 bases and J 1 base; bases outside gene matches: 4. Germline V gene sequence: CDR1 SGHNT, CDR2 YYREEE (reference sequence). Here the CDR3 DNA reads TGTGCCAGCAGCTTGGGCCAGCGGGGATCCTACGAGCAGTACTTC. It translates to CASSLGQRGSYEQYF.

CDR3 residues: CASSELGTSGSAGELFF. CDR3 coding DNA: TGTGCCAGCAGCGAATTAGGGACTAGCGGGAGCGCCGGGGAGCTGTTTTTT. This chain uses TRBV7-7 with TRBJ2-2; 14 nucleotides align to TRBD2. The V gene's germline CDR1 is SSHAT and CDR2 FNYEAQ (reference sequence). J gave up 6 bases and V 5 bases, and 8 bases lay outside the gene matches. This CDR3 region has 17 residues. The whole variable domain, filled in from reference TRBV7-7 and TRBJ2-2, reads GAGVSQSPRYKVTKRGQDVTLRCDPISSHATLYWYQQALGQGPEFLTYFNYEAQPDKSGLPSDRFSAERPEGSISTLTIQRTEQRDSAMYRCASSELGTSGSAGELFFGEGSRLTVL.

The rearrangement joins TRBV28 to TRBJ2-7, with D possibly being TRBD1 (6 bases). The CDR3 sequence is 16 residues long. Between the trimmed V and J ends, which lost 2 bases and 3 bases, there was a span of 17 bases. Per germline, CDR1 MDHEN and CDR2 SYDVKM. This CDR3 reads CASSLVWGPTNYEQYF. The CDR3 coding sequence is TGTGCCAGCAGTTTAGTTTGGGGGCCAACTAACTACGAGCAGTACTTC.

The chain recombines TRBV19 with TRBJ2-2, with 8 bases identical to TRBD1. Trimming removed 10 bases from V and 6 bases from J; junction bases left unmatched: 10. The CDR3 runs 14 residues. Germline CDR1 and CDR2: LNHDA and SQIVND (reference sequence). The CDR3 here is CATSPDRASGELFF. As DNA, the CDR3 is TGTGCCACCTCCCCGGACAGGGCATCCGGGGAGCTGTTTTTT. Drawing the rest from reference TRBV19 and TRBJ2-2, the complete variable domain is DGGITQSPKYLFRKEGQNVTLSCEQNLNHDAMYWYRQDPGQGLRLIYYSQIVNDFQKGDIAEGYSVSREKKESFPLTVTSAQKNPTAFYLCATSPDRASGELFFGEGSRLTVL.